What follows are 18 T cell receptor beta chains derived from one specimen sequenced in a study of neurological immune-mediated disorders. TCRdb analysed the 5' RACE reads with MiXCR anew, one entry per CDR3 protein. There are 55,000 to 70,000 distinct CDR3 sequences in the sample; under 5.5% occur only once, and around 3.4% lies in the top ten. Source material: PBMCs. These receptors came from a woman between 50 and 59 years old with multiple sclerosis.

This clonotype was picked up many times. The genes are TRBV12-3 or TRBV12-4 and TRBJ2-7; D may be TRBD1 or TRBD2 (5 bases each). The CDR3 runs to 13 residues. Trimming shortened V by 7 bases and J by 5 bases, and 15 bases separated the two germline ends. CDR3 in DNA: TGTGCCAGCAAAGGAGACAAGGGACACGAGCAGTACTTC. This translates into CASKGDKGHEQYF.

This clonotype was detected many times. The chain carries TRBV14 and TRBJ1-1; unclear D gene. With 2 bases removed from V and 5 bases from J, the gap between germline ends came to 9 bases. Germline lookup yields CDR1 SGHDN and CDR2 FVKESK. This CDR3 is 13 amino acids long. The CDR3 DNA follows: TGTGCCAGCAGCCAATGGGTGGGGACTGAAGCTTTCTTT. It codes for CASSQWVGTEAFF.

This clonotype has a handful of counts. This may stem from a read error, because a much larger clone lies one nucleotide away. As DNA, the CDR3 is TGTGCCATCGAGGGAGTCTCTGGGGCCAAAGTCCTGACTTTC. Translated: CAIEGVSGAKVLTF. J is TRBJ2-6 and V is TRBV6-6, with D perhaps matching TRBD1 or TRBD2 (5 bases each). CDR3 length: 14 amino acids. Germline-derived CDR1 and CDR2 are MNHNY and SVGAGI (reference sequence).

The genes are TRBV6-6 and TRBJ2-3; 13 bases agree with TRBD2. The CDR3 totals 17 residues. Germline CDR1 MNHNY, CDR2 SVGAGI (reference sequence). After removal of 5 bases from V and 3 bases from J, the junction contained 8 bases not matched to a gene. This chain's CDR3 is CASSPRLAGGFTDTQYF. The CDR3 nucleotides are TGTGCCAGCAGTCCCCGACTAGCGGGGGGATTTACAGATACGCAGTATTTT.

This clonotype came up many times. J is TRBJ2-5 and V is TRBV20-1; D is perhaps TRBD1 (6 bases). Germline V lookup: CDR1 DFQATT, CDR2 SNEGSKA (reference sequence). The V end lost 7 bases, the J end lost 4 bases, and 16 bases lay between the germline ends. CDR3 length: 13 residues. CDR3 DNA: TGCAGTGGCCGATCAGGGACAATAGAGACCCAGTACTTC. Its protein product is CSGRSGTIETQYF.

This clonotype was seen repeatedly, ten times or more. The V and J genes are TRBV6-5 and TRBJ2-2; 8 positions match TRBD1. Per the germline V gene, CDR1 is MNHEY and CDR2 is SVGAGI. V lost 5 bases to trimming and J lost 5 bases; unmatched junction nucleotides: 13. The CDR3 totals 17 residues. The CDR3 coding sequence is TGTGCCAGCAGTCGACCCCGAGGACAGGGAAGGACCGGGGAGCTGTTTTTT. The encoded protein is CASSRPRGQGRTGELFF.

This clonotype was counted at least ten times. A much larger clonotype is one base distant, so this may be a read error. The chain recombines TRBV10-3 with TRBJ2-3; the D is unclear. CDR3 size: 14 residues. Per germline, CDR1 ENHRY and CDR2 SYGVKD. V dropped 4 bases and J dropped 4 bases, with 12 bases sitting between them. This CDR3 reads CAISALQIADTQYF. The CDR3 DNA sequence: TGTGCCATCAGTGCCCTCCAAATAGCAGATACGCAGTATTTT.

This clonotype was counted ten times or more. The chain combines TRBV5-1 with TRBJ1-4, with D possibly matching TRBD1 (5 bases). Germline V lookup: CDR1 SGHRS, CDR2 YFSETQ. Trimming cost V 4 bases and J 8 bases, with 15 bases left between them. This CDR3 spans 14 amino acids. The CDR3 DNA is TGCGCCAGCAGCGTAACCGGGACGCTAGAAAAACTGTTTTTT. Residues: CASSVTGTLEKLFF.

This clonotype was observed many times. The chain couples TRBV20-1 to TRBJ2-7; unclear D gene. The CDR3 runs 12 residues. Germline lookup yields CDR1 DFQATT and CDR2 SNEGSKA (reference sequence). The V gene lost 4 bases and the J gene lost 2 bases, with 9 bases spanning the gap. This chain's CDR3 is CSAKAGTYEQYF. For the CDR3, the DNA is TGCAGTGCTAAGGCCGGAACCTACGAGCAGTACTTC.

The table lists this clonotype with many counts. The chain employs TRBV7-2 and TRBJ1-1, with 8 nucleotides matching TRBD1. The V gene end was trimmed by 2 bases and the J gene end by 2 bases; junction bases not matched to a gene: 4. The CDR3 loop spans 15 amino acids. Germline V gene sequence: CDR1 SGHTA, CDR2 FQGNSA. The CDR3 bases are TGTGCCAGCAGCTTACGGGACAGGTTAAACACTGAAGCTTTCTTT. Translating gives CASSLRDRLNTEAFF. Full variable domain (outside the CDR3, taken from reference TRBV7-2 and TRBJ1-1): GAGVSQSPSNKVTEKGKDVELRCDPISGHTALYWYRQSLGQGLEFLIYFQGNSAPDKSGLPSDRFSAERTGGSVSTLTIQRTQQEDSAVYLCASSLRDRLNTEAFFGQGTRLTVV.

This clonotype was counted at least ten times. The chain employs TRBV10-1 and TRBJ1-5; no definite D call. The V gene lost 0 bases and the J gene lost 6 bases, with 6 bases spanning the gap. Per germline, CDR1 WNHNN and CDR2 SYGVQD (reference sequence). The CDR3 runs to 13 residues. Here the CDR3 DNA reads TGCGCCAGCAGTGAGTCTGGTTTTCAGCCCCAGCATTTT. Protein product: CASSESGFQPQHF.

This clonotype was seen repeatedly, ten times or more. The chain has TRBV4-3 and TRBJ1-1; D may be TRBD1 (5 bases). V lost 3 bases and J 1 base, leaving 18 bases between the germline ends. Germline values: CDR1 LGHNA, CDR2 YSLEER. CDR3 length: 17 amino acids. The CDR3, as DNA: TGCGCCAGCAGCCAGTCCGGGTTTTCAGGGAGGAACACTGAAGCTTTCTTT. Encoded protein: CASSQSGFSGRNTEAFF.

A note on this clonotype: A read error may explain this, as a much larger clone is one base away. The genes are TRBV4-3 and TRBJ2-1, with TRBD2 identical over 7 bases. Looked up from germline, CDR1 is LGHNA and CDR2 is YSLEER. The CDR3 is 15 amino acids. The CDR3 DNA reads as TGCACCAGCAGCCAAGATAGCGGGCCATACAATGAGCAGTTCTTC. This encodes CTSSQDSGPYNEQFF.

In this sample, this clonotype turned up many times. This sequence joins TRBV25-1 and TRBJ1-6; a weak D match, TRBD1 (6 bases). Germline CDR1 is MGHDK and CDR2 is SYGVNS. There are 16 residues in the CDR3. Trimming shortened V by 1 base and J by 9 bases, and 16 bases separated the two germline ends. The CDR3 region has the DNA TGTGCCAGCAGTGAATCTGGGGGCGGGAGGGGTTCACCCCTCCACTTT. Its protein product is CASSESGGGRGSPLHF.

This clonotype was seen many times. This sequence joins TRBV10-3 and TRBJ1-1; D call uncertain. This CDR3 contains 11 residues. V lost 3 bases and J lost 8, with 7 bases in between. Germline V gene sequence: CDR1 ENHRY, CDR2 SYGVKD. CDR3 amino acids: CAISDYSEAFF. The CDR3 bases are TGTGCCATCAGTGATTACAGCGAAGCTTTCTTT.

The table lists this clonotype with many counts. This rearrangement joins TRBV7-9 to TRBJ2-1; D not certain. Looked up from germline, CDR1 is SEHNR and CDR2 is FQNEAQ (reference sequence). The CDR3 spans 14 residues. The V gene lost 2 bases and the J gene lost 3 bases, with 8 bases spanning the gap. CDR3 protein: CASSLSDHYNEQFF. The CDR3, as DNA: TGTGCCAGCAGCTTATCGGACCACTACAATGAGCAGTTCTTC.

The sample holds many counts of this clonotype. The V and J genes are TRBV5-1 and TRBJ2-6; TRBD1 or TRBD2 may be the D gene (5 bases each). Germline values: CDR1 SGHRS, CDR2 YFSETQ. The CDR3 is 15 residues long. The ends were cut back, 4 bases at V and 2 bases at J, with 10 bases in the middle. CDR3 region: CASSIGDAGANVLTF. The CDR3, as DNA: TGCGCCAGCAGCATAGGGGACGCTGGGGCCAACGTCCTGACTTTC. The complete variable domain, with remaining parts taken from reference TRBV5-1 and TRBJ2-6, reads KAGVTQTPRYLIKTRGQQVTLSCSPISGHRSVSWYQQTPGQGLQFLFEYFSETQRNKGNFPGRFSGRQFSNSRSEMNVSTLELGDSALYLCASSIGDAGANVLTFGAGSRLTVL.

This clonotype was seen many times. The chain employs TRBV4-3 and TRBJ2-2, with D maybe TRBD2 (5 bases). Germline V gene data show CDR1 as LGHNA and CDR2 as YSLEER. The CDR3 is 15 amino acids. Trimming removed 4 bases at V and 1 base at J, with 10 bases between. The CDR3 loop is CASSRSRGNTGELFF. The DNA of the CDR3 is TGCGCCAGCAGCCGATCTCGGGGGAACACCGGGGAGCTGTTTTTT.